The T cell receptor (beta chain) under discussion was sequenced for a study of blood T cell repertoires in COVID-19. TCRdb's copy holds only in-frame clones and misses some; the assay was immunoSEQ multiplex PCR. The data hold about 93,000 clones, with around four fifths observed a single time. The CDR3 runs to 14 residues. With V trimmed by 5 bases and J by 5 bases, 4 bases remained unmatched. The germline gives CDR1 SGHVS, CDR2 FNYEAQ. The sequence derives from a human donor in a cohort sampled during active COVID-19. Material for sequencing was peripheral blood. The V gene is TRBV7-6, the J gene TRBJ1-4, with TRBD1 identical over 8 bases. The CDR3 DNA reads as TGTGCCAGCAGCGCCCGACAGGGGAATGAAAAACTGTTTTTT. This gives the protein CASSARQGNEKLFF.